The 25 T cell receptor beta chains in this list originate from one sample, sequenced in a study of T cell responses to AZD1222 COVID-19 vaccine (dated by TCRdb to the early 2020s). In light of the paper, this sample's time point label describes: about 28 days (+/-7) after the second vaccine dose. Library construction relied on the immunoSEQ multiplex PCR assay. The table comes from immuneACCESS by way of TCRdb, which keeps in-frame sequences with V and J called. Part of the clones is missing from these tables; in studies checked, under half for an unresolved V gene and the rest for unknown reasons. The sample table holds around 170,000 clones, of which 85% to 90% were seen once. Clones ranked in the top ten supply roughly 11% of the sample. The starting material was peripheral blood, obtained 28 days after the second AZD1222 dose. The receptors here all came from an adult who received the AZD1222 COVID-19 vaccine.

The chain is built from TRBV19 and TRBJ1-1; 8 nucleotides match TRBD1. This CDR3 contains 15 residues. With 3 bases clipped from V and 0 bases from J, the junction kept 3 bases outside the gene matches. The germline V gene encodes CDR1 LNHDA and CDR2 SQIVND (reference sequence). The CDR3 nucleotides read TGTGCCAGTAGTATGGACAGGGATTTGAACACTGAAGCTTTCTTT. Amino acid sequence: CASSMDRDLNTEAFF.

V is TRBV11-3 and J is TRBJ2-1; D is undetermined. The germline V gene encodes CDR1 SGHNT and CDR2 YENEEA. CDR3 length equals 17 residues. V dropped 3 bases and J dropped 0 bases, with 15 bases sitting between them. The CDR3 nucleotides are TGTGCCAGCAGCTTTAGCACTCCTTACCCCTCCTACAATGAGCAGTTCTTC. It translates to CASSFSTPYPSYNEQFF.

This clone was found once. CDR3 protein: CASRDFEGQPQHF. As DNA, the CDR3 is TGTGCCAGCAGGGACTTCGAAGGTCAGCCCCAGCATTTT. The chain couples TRBV6-5 to TRBJ1-5, with unresolved D. CDR1 is MNHEY, CDR2 SVGAGI, per germline. This CDR3 has 13 residues. Trimming removed 6 bases at V and 6 bases at J, with 12 bases between.

This clone came up once. The chain has TRBV4-1 and TRBJ1-4; no definite D call. This CDR3 is 15 amino acids long. V gave up 0 bases and J gave up 10 bases, with 15 bases separating them. CDR1 MGHRA and CDR2 YSYEKL come from the germline V gene. The CDR3 region has the DNA TGCGCCAGCAGCCAAGAATTAGGCCAATCCGGAAAACTGTTTTTT. It is translated as CASSQELGQSGKLFF.

V usage is TRBV2 and J usage is TRBJ2-1; D remains ambiguous. This CDR3 contains 15 residues. V was cut by 6 bases and J by 0 bases, with 12 bases left in between. Looked up from germline, CDR1 is SNHLY and CDR2 is FYNNEI. CDR3: CASRLLHTSYNEQFF. In DNA form, the CDR3 reads TGTGCCAGCAGGCTTCTACATACCTCCTACAATGAGCAGTTCTTC. Supplemented by reference TRBV2 and TRBJ2-1, the full variable domain reads EPEVTQTPSHQVTQMGQEVILRCVPISNHLYFYWYRQILGQKVEFLVSFYNNEISEKSEIFDDQFSVERPDGSNFTLKIRSTKLEDSAMYFCASRLLHTSYNEQFFGPGTRLTVL.

This clone was detected only once. The chain employs TRBV4-2 and TRBJ1-1; possible D gene TRBD1, 5 bases. The CDR3 covers 15 residues. The ends were cut back, 0 bases at V and 0 bases at J, with 8 bases in the middle. CDR1 and CDR2 from the germline V gene are LGHNA and YNFKEQ. The DNA for the CDR3 is TGTGCCAGCAGCCAAGAGGACACGGTGAACACTGAAGCTTTCTTT. Protein: CASSQEDTVNTEAFF.

In its sample, this clone was seen once. The J gene is TRBJ2-3, the V gene TRBV5-1, with a weak D call TRBD2 (7 bases). The CDR3 length is 14 residues. V shed 4 bases and J shed 6 bases, with 15 bases lying between them. Germline-derived CDR1 and CDR2 are SGHRS and YFSETQ. CDR3 bases: TGCGCCAGCAGCACTGGGGGGGGGCTGGATACGCAGTATTTT. Translating it yields CASSTGGGLDTQYF.

The chain links TRBV5-4 to TRBJ2-1; D gene unclear. This CDR3 has 14 amino acids. Looked up from germline, CDR1 is SGHNT and CDR2 is YYREEE (reference sequence). V was trimmed by 0 bases and J by 2 bases, leaving 6 bases between them. CDR3 sequence (DNA): TGTGCCAGCAGCTTGGGGTCTGCCTACAATGAGCAGTTCTTC. This codes for CASSLGSAYNEQFF.

The V and J genes are TRBV5-1 and TRBJ1-2; no reliable D call. The CDR3 runs to 16 residues. V lost 0 bases, J lost 4 bases, and 16 bases lay in between. Germline values: CDR1 SGHRS, CDR2 YFSETQ. CDR3 sequence: CASSLEGQRNIYGYTF. CDR3 nucleotide sequence: TGCGCCAGCAGCTTGGAAGGGCAGCGGAATATCTATGGCTACACCTTC.

The chain recombines TRBV30 with TRBJ1-2; 7 nucleotides line up with TRBD1. In germline, CDR1 is GTSNPN, CDR2 SVGIG (reference sequence). CDR3 length equals 12 residues. V gave up 1 base and J gave up 8 bases; unmatched junction bases: 4. Here the CDR3 reads CAWSAQGEGYTF. DNA for the CDR3: TGTGCCTGGAGTGCCCAGGGGGAAGGCTACACCTTC.

The sample holds a few counts of this clone. V gene TRBV16 combines with J gene TRBJ1-2, with D maybe TRBD1 (6 bases). V was pared by 3 bases and J by 4 bases, with 15 bases between. CDR3 length: 15 amino acids. Germline CDR1 reads KGHSY; CDR2 reads FQNENV. This CDR3 reads CASSHSDSGGYGYTF. The CDR3 DNA is TGTGCCAGCAGCCACTCGGACAGCGGGGGCTATGGCTACACCTTC.

This rearrangement joins TRBV29-1 to TRBJ2-7; D gene unclear. CDR1 and CDR2 from the germline V gene are SQVTM and ANQGSEA. The CDR3 loop spans 11 amino acids. V lost 4 bases and J lost 2, with 6 bases in between. The CDR3 bases are TGCAGCGTTGCAACAGCCTACGAGCAGTACTTC. Translating it yields CSVATAYEQYF.

The J gene is TRBJ1-3, the V gene TRBV5-6; no firm D call. Trimming pared 5 bases from V and 7 bases from J, leaving 16 bases between. CDR3 size: 14 residues. Looked up from germline, CDR1 is SGHDT and CDR2 is YYEEEE. CDR3 region: CASSQRRTGNTIYF. In nucleotides, the CDR3 is TGTGCCAGCAGTCAGAGACGGACGGGTAACACCATATATTTT.

This rearrangement joins TRBV7-2 to TRBJ1-5; no definite D call. Trimming removed 2 bases at V and 5 bases at J, with 10 bases between. Germline values: CDR1 SGHTA, CDR2 FQGNSA. The CDR3 is 14 residues long. The CDR3 region is CASSLYREDQPQHF. CDR3 sequence (DNA): TGTGCCAGCAGCTTATATAGGGAGGATCAGCCCCAGCATTTT.

For the CDR3, the DNA is TGTGCCAGCAGTCCAACTGTACTAGCGGGGGCCGTAAATGAGCAGTTCTTC. This encodes CASSPTVLAGAVNEQFF. This rearrangement joins TRBV7-2 to TRBJ2-1, with 11 nucleotides matching TRBD2. The CDR3 contains 17 residues. Germline V gene data show CDR1 as SGHTA and CDR2 as FQGNSA. Trimming at V came to 6 bases and at J to 7 bases, leaving 14 bases not matched to a gene.

The V call is TRBV30, the J call TRBJ2-5; 7 nucleotides line up with TRBD2. Trimming at V came to 0 bases and at J to 5 bases, leaving 6 bases not matched to a gene. The CDR3 length is 14 residues. CDR1 GTSNPN and CDR2 SVGIG come from the germline V gene (reference sequence). CDR3 in DNA: TGTGCCTGGAGTGTACGGGGGGTTGCCGAGACCCAGTACTTC. It codes for CAWSVRGVAETQYF.

This rearrangement joins TRBV13 to TRBJ2-7; no firm D call. V gave up 3 bases and J gave up 5 bases, with 8 bases separating them. The V gene's germline CDR1 is PRHDT and CDR2 FYEKMQ (reference sequence). There are 12 residues in the CDR3. CDR3 sequence: CASSFSGDEQYF. CDR3 sequence (DNA): TGTGCCAGCAGCTTTAGTGGGGACGAGCAGTACTTC.

The chain employs TRBV3-1 (or the pseudogene TRBV3-2) and TRBJ2-3; perhaps TRBD2 as D (6 bases). V dropped 4 bases and J dropped 2 bases, with 13 bases sitting between them. Germline V CDR1 and CDR2: LGHDT, YNNKEL (reference sequence). The CDR3 runs 15 residues. The CDR3 region has the DNA TGTGCCAGCAGCCCCCAGGGCGGGGTCACAGATACGCAGTATTTT. This codes for CASSPQGGVTDTQYF.

This clone was recorded a few times. The chain uses TRBV5-1 and TRBJ2-2, with D perhaps assigned TRBD1 or TRBD2 (6 bases each). CDR3 length: 14 residues. Germline loops: CDR1 SGHRS, CDR2 YFSETQ. V lost 3 bases and J 4 bases, leaving 10 bases between the germline ends. CDR3 in amino acids: CASSSGDFTGELFF. The DNA of the CDR3 is TGCGCCAGCAGCTCAGGGGACTTCACCGGGGAGCTGTTTTTT.

This chain uses TRBV7-3 with TRBJ1-1, with D uncertain. CDR3 length: 13 amino acids. V lost 0 bases and J 1 base, leaving 3 bases between the germline ends. CDR1 and CDR2 (germline): SGHTA, FQGTGA. The CDR3 DNA follows: TGTGCCAGCAGCTTAACGCAGAACACTGAAGCTTTCTTT. Amino acid sequence: CASSLTQNTEAFF.

This chain joins TRBV30 and TRBJ1-6; D is ambiguous. The length of the CDR3 is 13 residues. V was pared by 1 base and J by 1 base, with 2 bases between. Per the germline V gene, CDR1 is GTSNPN and CDR2 is SVGIG (reference sequence). The CDR3 DNA is TGTGCCTGGAGTGAATCCTATAATTCACCCCTCCACTTT. This codes for CAWSESYNSPLHF.

The chain uses TRBV19 and TRBJ2-5; D might be TRBD1 or TRBD2, each matching 5 bases. The CDR3 is made up of 15 amino acids. Per germline, CDR1 LNHDA and CDR2 SQIVND (reference sequence). V lost 3 bases to trimming and J lost 5 bases, with 16 bases between them. The CDR3 sequence: CASSITGTLRETQYF. Written as DNA, the CDR3 is TGTGCCAGTAGTATCACCGGGACCCTAAGGGAGACCCAGTACTTC.

The CDR3 DNA reads as TGTGCCAGTAGTACGGCGTACAATCAGCCCCAGCATTTT. It codes for CASSTAYNQPQHF. The chain carries TRBV19 and TRBJ1-5, with D hard to call. The CDR3 has 13 residues. Germline V gene data show CDR1 as LNHDA and CDR2 as SQIVND (reference sequence). The V end was cut by 4 bases, the J end by 3 bases, with 7 bases between.

The rearrangement links TRBV7-2 to TRBJ2-3; 7 nucleotides match TRBD2. The CDR3 contains 15 residues. Germline assignment: CDR1 SGHTA and CDR2 FQGNSA. V was pared by 4 bases and J by 5 bases, with 9 bases of the junction left unmatched. The CDR3 DNA reads as TGTGCCAGCAGCTCAGCGGGACTTCGCGGAGATACGCAGTATTTT. Translation gives CASSSAGLRGDTQYF.

The V gene is TRBV27, the J gene TRBJ2-7; TRBD1 agrees at 10 bases. This CDR3 spans 14 amino acids. Germline CDR1 reads MNHEY; CDR2 reads SMNVEV (reference sequence). The ends lost 7 bases at V and 0 bases at J; junction bases unmatched: 3. The CDR3 reads CASTRTGGSYEQYF. The CDR3 DNA reads as TGTGCCAGCACCAGGACAGGGGGCTCCTACGAGCAGTACTTC.